This T cell receptor beta chain was identified in a study of shared clonotypes between healthy human individuals. Points from the study as a whole: Researchers sampled only blood; tissue repertoires likely differ.

Trimming pared 1 base from V and 0 bases from J, leaving 11 bases between. CDR1 is SGHRS, CDR2 YFSETQ, per germline. The CDR3 consists of 15 residues. With unsorted samples, genomic DNA was obtained from tens of millions of PBMCs. Worth noting for this clone: What it binds is not known.

Deep-level assay runs were performed. Several immunoSEQ plates held equal portions of the genomic DNA taken from each subset. The method was immunoSEQ multiplex PCR; TCRdb's version includes in-frame clones alone and lacks a portion of them. Among about 450,000 clones listed, roughly 77% were seen once. The TCR originated in a woman aged 40 to 50 in good health. Some clones in this sample may be carry-over from other donors' samples. The J gene is TRBJ2-7, the V gene TRBV5-1, with a tentative D call TRBD2 (5 bases). Sequencing input: PBMCs. CDR3: CASSLLSGSSYEQYF. The CDR3 DNA reads TGCGCCAGCAGCTTGTTGAGCGGTAGCTCCTACGAGCAGTACTTC. The full variable domain, rest sourced from reference TRBV5-1 and TRBJ2-7, is KAGVTQTPRYLIKTRGQQVTLSCSPISGHRSVSWYQQTPGQGLQFLFEYFSETQRNKGNFPGRFSGRQFSNSRSEMNVSTLELGDSALYLCASSLLSGSSYEQYFGPGTRLTVT.